This entry is about one T cell receptor beta chain. The antigen it binds to is not known. Nothing much larger sits one base from this clone, and base qualities are not available. The CDR3 has 16 amino acids, counting the end cysteine and phenylalanine. Only the CDR3 region is kept as DNA, spanning 48 bases read in frame from base 1. This sample was taken from a study of technical replicates of blood from a few donors (dated by TCRdb to 2016 to 2017). Library preparation employed the immunoSEQ multiplex PCR assay. This immuneACCESS table, as held by TCRdb, lists in-frame sequences with V and J called but not all clones. Of the missing ones, under half trace to an unresolved V gene in checked studies; the others have no known cause. In all, the sample holds 55,000 to 75,000 clones, and less than 95% of those were seen once. The ten most abundant clones make up roughly 3.1% of the sample.

This sequence originates from a human donor in good health. Some clones in this sample may be carry-over from other donors' samples. Sequenced sample: PBMCs. The V gene is TRBV21-1 and the J gene is TRBJ2-7; the listed D gene, TRBD1, was not tested against the DNA. TRBV21-1 is annotated as a pseudogene. CDR3 loop: CASSPAGQGAMGEQYF. At the DNA level, the sequence is TGTGCCAGCAGCCCGGCGGGACAGGGGGCTATGGGTGAGCAGTACTTC.